The 26 T cell receptor beta chains reported below all come from one sample, sequenced in a study of beta chain features in type 1 diabetes. Findings and limits, study-wide: Type 1 diabetes patients showed a moderate but significant shortening of TCRB CDR3s in all four CD4+ subsets.

These receptors have no identified antigens. Expressed TCRB transcripts were sequenced because the isolated RNA had all been reverse transcribed beforehand. Data came from immunoSEQ multiplex PCR; TCRdb stores just in-frame clones and leaves some out. The sample shows 600,000 to 700,000 clones, around 12% of them seen only once. The sample consisted of naive CD4+ T cells from blood. The receptors come from a man aged 25 to 45 with type 1 diabetes.

The gene calls are TRBV2 and TRBJ1-5; D is undetermined. The CDR3 has 15 amino acids. The germline CDR1 and CDR2 sequences are SNHLY and FYNNEI. Trimming took 2 bases from V and 4 from J, leaving 12 bases between them. The DNA of the CDR3 is TGTGCCAGCAGTGAACAGGTTACAGTGAATCAGCCCCAGCATTTT. Translation: CASSEQVTVNQPQHF.

The CDR3 coding sequence is TGTGCCAGCAGCCCACCAGGGGGGGGTGAGCAGTTCTTC. Its translation is CASSPPGGGEQFF. The chain employs TRBV9 and TRBJ2-1, with D possibly called TRBD1 or TRBD2 (7 bases each). The CDR3 has 13 residues. Germline loops: CDR1 SGDLS, CDR2 YYNGEE. V lost 4 bases, J lost 9 bases, and 14 bases lay in between.

The chain is built from TRBV11-2 and TRBJ1-2; D is uncertain. Germline assignment: CDR1 SGHAT and CDR2 FQNNGV. The CDR3 loop spans 11 amino acids. Trimming removed 5 bases at V and 5 bases at J, with 6 bases between. The CDR3 bases are TGTGCCAGCAGCATCCGTTATGGCTACACCTTC. Its translation is CASSIRYGYTF.

In its sample, this clone was seen a few times. The chain employs TRBV14 and TRBJ2-5; D not resolved. Trimming stripped 4 bases from V and 2 bases from J, with 5 bases between. In germline, CDR1 is SGHDN, CDR2 FVKESK. CDR3 length: 12 amino acids. CDR3 protein: CASSRWQETQYF. The CDR3 DNA sequence: TGTGCCAGCAGCCGTTGGCAAGAGACCCAGTACTTC.

V is TRBV6-6 and J is TRBJ1-2, with no clear D. Trimming stripped 2 bases from V and 7 bases from J, with 11 bases between. This CDR3 region has 13 residues. Germline CDR1 reads MNHNY; CDR2 reads SVGAGI (reference sequence). The CDR3 reads CASSYQFVGGYTF. CDR3 nucleotide sequence: TGTGCCAGCAGTTACCAGTTTGTGGGTGGCTACACCTTC.

The rearrangement uses TRBV9 and TRBJ1-2; D is perhaps TRBD1 (6 bases). The CDR3 has 10 residues. Germline V lookup: CDR1 SGDLS, CDR2 YYNGEE. V shed 3 bases and J shed 14 bases, with 11 bases lying between them. The CDR3 DNA reads TGTGCCAGCAGCGGGACAGTAAGAACCTTC. Its translation: CASSGTVRTF.

The rearrangement links TRBV7-6 to TRBJ2-5; D not resolved. This CDR3 spans 13 amino acids. Trimming cost V 3 bases and J 4 bases, with 9 bases left between them. Germline assignment: CDR1 SGHVS and CDR2 FNYEAQ. The CDR3 coding sequence is TGTGCCAGCAGCTTGGAATTGATAGAGACCCAGTACTTC. The encoded protein is CASSLELIETQYF.

The rearrangement joins TRBV10-3 to TRBJ1-5; D ambiguous. Trimming pared 0 bases from V and 1 base from J, leaving 7 bases between. The CDR3 consists of 15 residues. From germline, CDR1 is ENHRY and CDR2 SYGVKD. The CDR3 sequence: CAISESSVSNQPQHF. CDR3 nucleotide sequence: TGTGCCATCAGTGAGTCATCAGTGAGCAATCAGCCCCAGCATTTT.

This chain joins TRBV6-5 and TRBJ2-2, with D perhaps TRBD1 or TRBD2 (6 bases each). The V end was cut by 0 bases, the J end by 5 bases, with 10 bases between. This CDR3 is 15 amino acids long. Germline V lookup: CDR1 MNHEY, CDR2 SVGAGI. The CDR3 bases are TGTGCCAGCAGTTACTCATGGGGGGCAACCGGGGAGCTGTTTTTT. It codes for CASSYSWGATGELFF.

This clone has just a few counts. This rearrangement joins TRBV21-1 to TRBJ2-5; the table assigns TRBD2, which was not confirmed against the DNA. TRBV21-1 has pseudogene status. The CDR3 loop spans 20 amino acids. As DNA, the CDR3 is TGTGCCAGCAGCCGCACGCTTTGTACAATGGGACTAGCGGGCGCCACGTCCCAGTACTTC. Amino acids: CASSRTLCTMGLAGATSQYF.

The V and J genes are TRBV28 and TRBJ1-6; D remains ambiguous. Between the trimmed V and J ends, which lost 8 bases and 7 bases, there was a span of 6 bases. Germline values: CDR1 MDHEN, CDR2 SYDVKM. The CDR3 is 11 residues long. The CDR3 reads CASGINSPLHF. CDR3 in DNA: TGTGCCAGCGGAATAAATTCACCCCTCCACTTT.

The chain combines TRBV21-1 with TRBJ1-5. TRBV21-1 is listed as a pseudogene. The CDR3 runs 12 residues. Here the CDR3 DNA reads TGTGCCACAGCCCGCGGAAATCAGCCCCAGCATTTT. This gives the protein CATARGNQPQHF.

There are a few counts of this clone. In DNA, the CDR3 is TGTGCCTGGGGACGTGGAGAAGATCAGCCCCAGCATTTT. The encoded protein is CAWGRGEDQPQHF. This chain uses TRBV30 with TRBJ1-5, with unresolved D. Germline V lookup: CDR1 GTSNPN, CDR2 SVGIG (reference sequence). The CDR3 consists of 13 residues. V was shortened by 5 bases and J by 5 bases, with 13 bases between the two germline ends. Full variable domain (rest looked up from reference TRBV30 and TRBJ1-5): SQTIHQWPATLVQPVGSPLSLECTVEGTSNPNLYWYRQAAGRGLQLLFYSVGIGQISSEVPQNLSASRPQDRQFILSSKKLLLSDSGFYLCAWGRGEDQPQHFGDGTRLSIL.

This clone has only a few counts. This chain links TRBV2 with TRBJ2-6; D not certain. Germline lookup yields CDR1 SNHLY and CDR2 FYNNEI. V was pared by 2 bases and J by 1 base, with 6 bases between. There are 15 residues in the CDR3. Here the CDR3 DNA reads TGTGCCAGCAGTGAATTTGGGTCTGGGGCCAACGTCCTGACTTTC. As protein: CASSEFGSGANVLTF.

There are a few counts of this clone. The chain has TRBV29-1 and TRBJ2-1; D remains unclear. This CDR3 has 14 amino acids. Germline assignment: CDR1 SQVTM and CDR2 ANQGSEA. Trimming removed 7 bases at V and 0 bases at J, with 13 bases between. This CDR3 is CSAVVDLSYNEQFF. The CDR3 bases are TGCAGCGCCGTTGTTGACCTCTCCTACAATGAGCAGTTCTTC.

The rearrangement joins TRBV25-1 to TRBJ2-3; D might be TRBD1 or TRBD2, each matching 5 bases. The V end lost 4 bases, the J end lost 1 base, and 9 bases lay between the germline ends. The CDR3 has 14 residues. Germline V gives CDR1 MGHDK, CDR2 SYGVNS. The CDR3 reads CASSVRGGTDTQYF. CDR3 nucleotide sequence: TGTGCCAGCAGTGTGAGAGGGGGCACAGATACGCAGTATTTT.

This clone was counted only a few times. CDR3 residues: CASSPEQPQHF. CDR3 in DNA: TGTGCCAGCTCACCAGAGCAGCCCCAGCATTTT. The V and J genes are TRBV18 and TRBJ1-5; D not resolved. The CDR3 loop spans 11 amino acids. V dropped 2 bases and J dropped 7 bases, with 3 bases sitting between them. The germline CDR1 and CDR2 sequences are KGHSH and LQKENI.

The CDR3 nucleotides are TGCGCCAGCAGCCAAGGTACCGCGGGGAACACTGAAGCTTTCTTT. Its translation: CASSQGTAGNTEAFF. V gene TRBV4-3 combines with J gene TRBJ1-1, with unresolved D. V was shortened by 1 base and J by 1 base, with 10 bases between the two germline ends. This CDR3 comprises 15 residues. CDR1 is LGHNA, CDR2 YSLEER, per germline.

This clone was found a few times. CDR3 sequence (DNA): TGTGCCAGCAGCTCCACGGCCGATACGCAGTATTTT. This sequence encodes CASSSTADTQYF. The rearrangement uses TRBV6-5 and TRBJ2-3; D call uncertain. This CDR3 region has 12 residues. Trimming took 6 bases from V and 6 from J, leaving 10 bases between them. Germline CDR1 is MNHEY and CDR2 is SVGAGI.

This clone was counted between two and nine times. The chain combines TRBV27 with TRBJ1-2; D is possibly TRBD1 (6 bases). Between the trimmed V and J ends, which lost 5 bases and 12 bases, there was a span of 16 bases. CDR1 and CDR2 (germline): MNHEY, SMNVEV (reference sequence). The CDR3 spans 12 residues. This chain's CDR3 is CASSPQGGKNTF. CDR3 sequence (DNA): TGTGCCAGCAGTCCACAGGGTGGGAAAAACACCTTC.

This clone was found a few times. V is TRBV7-9 and J is TRBJ2-1; D gene ambiguous. Trimming left V 0 bases short and J 3 bases short, with 3 bases between. Germline lookup yields CDR1 SEHNR and CDR2 FQNEAQ (reference sequence). This CDR3 region has 13 residues. This CDR3 is CASSLALYNEQFF. The CDR3 region has the DNA TGTGCCAGCAGCTTAGCGCTCTACAATGAGCAGTTCTTC.

This chain joins TRBV6-1 and TRBJ1-4; TRBD1 matches at 8 bases. Germline V CDR1 and CDR2: MNHNS, SASEGT. The CDR3 consists of 16 residues. Germline trimming cut 1 base from V and 6 bases from J; bases unmatched to any gene: 7. In DNA, the CDR3 is TGTGCCAGCAGTGAAGGTGCGAGACAGGGGTATGAAAAACTGTTTTTT. As protein: CASSEGARQGYEKLFF.

This clone occurred a few times. The V gene is TRBV13, the J gene TRBJ1-3, with D possibly matching TRBD1 (5 bases). The ends were cut back, 3 bases at V and 8 bases at J, with 14 bases in the middle. CDR3 length: 14 residues. The V gene's germline CDR1 is PRHDT and CDR2 FYEKMQ (reference sequence). The CDR3 loop reads CASSLWDDGHTIYF. The DNA for the CDR3 is TGTGCCAGCAGCTTGTGGGACGACGGACACACCATATATTTT.

This clone was seen more than once but under ten times. This chain links TRBV18 with TRBJ2-7; TRBD1 agrees at 8 bases. The CDR3 has 16 residues. Germline CDR1 and CDR2: KGHSH and LQKENI. The V and J ends lost 8 bases and 3 bases, in that order; junction bases with no gene match: 15. The CDR3 here is CASTKGLGQGSYEQYF. CDR3 DNA sequence: TGTGCCAGCACGAAAGGCCTCGGACAGGGTAGCTACGAGCAGTACTTC.

This clone was picked up a small number of times. The chain carries TRBV9 and TRBJ2-3, with 9 bases that match TRBD2. V shed 3 bases, J shed 2 bases, and the junction held 4 bases outside the gene matches. Germline V gene data show CDR1 as SGDLS and CDR2 as YYNGEE. The CDR3 runs 15 residues. DNA of the CDR3: TGTGCCAGCAGCGAGACTAGCGGCTACACAGATACGCAGTATTTT. As protein: CASSETSGYTDTQYF.

The chain employs TRBV28 and TRBJ2-2, with D unresolved. Trimming stripped 3 bases from V and 1 base from J, with 15 bases between. This CDR3 comprises 17 residues. CDR1 is MDHEN and CDR2 is SYDVKM in the germline V gene. The CDR3 loop is CASSFLFGPLNTGELFF. CDR3 nucleotide sequence: TGTGCCAGCAGTTTTTTGTTTGGACCGTTGAACACCGGGGAGCTGTTTTTT.